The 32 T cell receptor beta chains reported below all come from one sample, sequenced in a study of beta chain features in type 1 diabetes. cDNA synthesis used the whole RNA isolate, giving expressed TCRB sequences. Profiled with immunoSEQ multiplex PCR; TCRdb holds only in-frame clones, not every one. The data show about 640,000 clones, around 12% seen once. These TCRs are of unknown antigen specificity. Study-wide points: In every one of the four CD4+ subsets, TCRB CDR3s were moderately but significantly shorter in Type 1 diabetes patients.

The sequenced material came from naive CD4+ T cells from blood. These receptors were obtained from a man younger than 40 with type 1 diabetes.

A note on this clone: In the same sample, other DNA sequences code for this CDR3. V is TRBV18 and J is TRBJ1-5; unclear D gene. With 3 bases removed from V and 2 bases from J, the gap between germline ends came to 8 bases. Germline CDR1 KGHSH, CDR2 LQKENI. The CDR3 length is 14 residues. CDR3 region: CASSPEGGNQPQHF. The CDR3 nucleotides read TGTGCCAGCTCACCGGAAGGTGGCAATCAGCCCCAGCATTTT.

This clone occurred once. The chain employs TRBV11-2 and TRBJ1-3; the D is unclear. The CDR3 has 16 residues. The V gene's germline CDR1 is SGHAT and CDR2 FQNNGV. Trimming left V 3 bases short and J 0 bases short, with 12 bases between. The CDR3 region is CASSFTQAPSGNTIYF. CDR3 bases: TGTGCCAGCAGCTTCACCCAGGCACCCTCTGGAAACACCATATATTTT.

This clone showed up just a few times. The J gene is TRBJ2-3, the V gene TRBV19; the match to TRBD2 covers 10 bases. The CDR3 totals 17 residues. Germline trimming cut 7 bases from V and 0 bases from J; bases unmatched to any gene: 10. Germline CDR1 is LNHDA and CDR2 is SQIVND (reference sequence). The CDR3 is CASTLQRGGSSTDTQYF. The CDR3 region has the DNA TGTGCCAGTACCCTTCAGCGGGGGGGTTCTAGCACAGATACGCAGTATTTT.

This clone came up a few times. The DNA for the CDR3 is TGTGCCAGCAGGGGGACAGGGGGAGATGGCTACACCTTC. Protein product: CASRGTGGDGYTF. This rearrangement joins TRBV2 to TRBJ1-2, with 11 bases aligning to TRBD1. Germline lookup yields CDR1 SNHLY and CDR2 FYNNEI. The CDR3 spans 13 residues. Trimming took 6 bases from V and 6 from J; bases not matched to a gene: 3.

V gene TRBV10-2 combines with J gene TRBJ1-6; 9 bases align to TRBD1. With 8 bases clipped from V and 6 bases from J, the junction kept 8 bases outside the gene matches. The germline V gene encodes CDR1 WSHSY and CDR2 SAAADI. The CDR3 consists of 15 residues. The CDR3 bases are TGCGCCAGCGGAGGGACAGGGCGTGGTAATTCACCCCTCCACTTT. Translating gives CASGGTGRGNSPLHF.

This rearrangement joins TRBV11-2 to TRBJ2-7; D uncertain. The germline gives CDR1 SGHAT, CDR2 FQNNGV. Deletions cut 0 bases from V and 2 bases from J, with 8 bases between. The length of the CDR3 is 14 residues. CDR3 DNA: TGTGCCAGCAGCTTAGACCATGGAACCTACGAGCAGTACTTC. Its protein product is CASSLDHGTYEQYF.

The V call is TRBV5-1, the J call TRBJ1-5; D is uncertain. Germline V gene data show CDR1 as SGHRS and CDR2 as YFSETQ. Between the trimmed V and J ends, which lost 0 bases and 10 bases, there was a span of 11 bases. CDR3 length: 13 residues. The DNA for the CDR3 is TGCGCCAGCAGCTTGGGGGAGGAGGGACCCCAGCATTTT. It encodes CASSLGEEGPQHF.

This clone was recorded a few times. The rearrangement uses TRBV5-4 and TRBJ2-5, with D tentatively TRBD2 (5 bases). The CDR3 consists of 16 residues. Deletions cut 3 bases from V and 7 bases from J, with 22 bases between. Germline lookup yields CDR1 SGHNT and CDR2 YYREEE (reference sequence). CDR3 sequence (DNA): TGTGCCAGCAGCTCGGGGTGGGGAGACCAGATGAGGACCCAGTACTTC. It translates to CASSSGWGDQMRTQYF.

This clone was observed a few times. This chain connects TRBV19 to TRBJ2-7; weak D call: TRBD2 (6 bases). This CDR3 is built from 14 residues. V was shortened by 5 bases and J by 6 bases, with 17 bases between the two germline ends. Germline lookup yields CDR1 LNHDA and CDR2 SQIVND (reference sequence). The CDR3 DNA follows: TGTGCCAGTAGTGATGAGCCGGGAGCAGGCGAGCAGTACTTC. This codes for CASSDEPGAGEQYF. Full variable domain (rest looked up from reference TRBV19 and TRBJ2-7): DGGITQSPKYLFRKEGQNVTLSCEQNLNHDAMYWYRQDPGQGLRLIYYSQIVNDFQKGDIAEGYSVSREKKESFPLTVTSAQKNPTAFYLCASSDEPGAGEQYFGPGTRLTVT.

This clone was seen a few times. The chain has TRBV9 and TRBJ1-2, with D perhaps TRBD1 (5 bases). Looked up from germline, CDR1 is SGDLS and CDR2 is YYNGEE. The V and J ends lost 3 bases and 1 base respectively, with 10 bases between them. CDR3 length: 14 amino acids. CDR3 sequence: CASSAARVNYGYTF. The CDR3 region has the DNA TGTGCCAGCAGCGCGGCCAGGGTTAACTATGGCTACACCTTC.

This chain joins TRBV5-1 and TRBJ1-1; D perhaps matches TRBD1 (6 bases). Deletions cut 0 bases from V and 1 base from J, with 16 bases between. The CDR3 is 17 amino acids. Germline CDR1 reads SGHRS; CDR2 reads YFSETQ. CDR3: CASSLAGRSGANTEAFF. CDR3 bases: TGCGCCAGCAGCTTGGCCGGAAGATCGGGGGCGAACACTGAAGCTTTCTTT.

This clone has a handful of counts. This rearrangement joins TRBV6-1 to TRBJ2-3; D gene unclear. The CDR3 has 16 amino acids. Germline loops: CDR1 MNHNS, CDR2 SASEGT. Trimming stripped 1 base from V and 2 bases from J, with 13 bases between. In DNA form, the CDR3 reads TGTGCCAGCAGTGAAGGGCGGCAGTTCTACACAGATACGCAGTATTTT. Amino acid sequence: CASSEGRQFYTDTQYF.

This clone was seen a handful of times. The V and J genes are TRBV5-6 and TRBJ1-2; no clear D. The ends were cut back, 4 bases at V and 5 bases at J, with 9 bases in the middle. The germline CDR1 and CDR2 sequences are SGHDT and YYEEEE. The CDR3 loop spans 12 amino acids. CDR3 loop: CASSRGAYGYTF. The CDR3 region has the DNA TGTGCCAGCAGCCGAGGAGCTTATGGCTACACCTTC.

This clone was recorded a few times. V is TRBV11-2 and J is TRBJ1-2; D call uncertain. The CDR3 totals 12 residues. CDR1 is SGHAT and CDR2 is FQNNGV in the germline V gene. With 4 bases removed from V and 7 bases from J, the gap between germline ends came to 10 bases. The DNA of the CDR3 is TGTGCCAGCAGCTCCGGGGTCTCTGGCTACACCTTC. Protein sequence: CASSSGVSGYTF.

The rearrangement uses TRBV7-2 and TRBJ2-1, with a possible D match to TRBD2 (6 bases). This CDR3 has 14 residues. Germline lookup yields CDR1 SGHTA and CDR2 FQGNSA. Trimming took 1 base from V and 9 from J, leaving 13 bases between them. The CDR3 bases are TGTGCCAGCAGCTTAGTGGCTTCGGAGGGTGAGCAGTTCTTC. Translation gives CASSLVASEGEQFF.

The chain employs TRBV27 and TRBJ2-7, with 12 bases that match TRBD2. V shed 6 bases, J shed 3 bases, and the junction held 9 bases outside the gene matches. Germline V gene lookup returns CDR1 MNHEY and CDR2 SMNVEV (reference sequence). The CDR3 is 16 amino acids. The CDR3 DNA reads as TGTGCCAGCAGCTCTCTAGCGGGGGGGAAGAACTACGAGCAGTACTTC. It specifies CASSSLAGGKNYEQYF.

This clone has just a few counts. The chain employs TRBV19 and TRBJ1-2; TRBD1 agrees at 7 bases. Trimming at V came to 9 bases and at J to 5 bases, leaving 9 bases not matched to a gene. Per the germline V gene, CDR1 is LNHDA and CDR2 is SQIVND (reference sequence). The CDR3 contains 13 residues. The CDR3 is CASTETGRYGYTF. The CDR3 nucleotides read TGTGCCAGCACCGAGACAGGGAGGTATGGCTACACCTTC.

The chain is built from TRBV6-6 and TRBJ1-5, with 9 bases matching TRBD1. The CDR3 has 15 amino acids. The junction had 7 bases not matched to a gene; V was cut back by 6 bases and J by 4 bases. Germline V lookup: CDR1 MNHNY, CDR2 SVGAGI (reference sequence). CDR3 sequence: CASSITGGANQPQHF. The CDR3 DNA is TGTGCCAGCAGCATAACAGGGGGCGCGAATCAGCCCCAGCATTTT.

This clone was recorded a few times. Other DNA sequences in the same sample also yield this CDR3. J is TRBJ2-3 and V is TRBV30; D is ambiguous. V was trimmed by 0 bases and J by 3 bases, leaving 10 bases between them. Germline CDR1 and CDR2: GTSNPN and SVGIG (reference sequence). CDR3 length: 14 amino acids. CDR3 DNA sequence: TGTGCCTGGAGTGTAGGTGGGCGAACAGATACGCAGTATTTT. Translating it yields CAWSVGGRTDTQYF.

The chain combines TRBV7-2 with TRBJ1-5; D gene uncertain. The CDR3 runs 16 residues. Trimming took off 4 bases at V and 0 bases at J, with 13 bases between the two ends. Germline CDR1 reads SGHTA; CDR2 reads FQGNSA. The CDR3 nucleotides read TGTGCCAGCAGCTCCGACGTTGCAAATAGCAATCAGCCCCAGCATTTT. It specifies CASSSDVANSNQPQHF.

The CDR3 spells CASSSRDGPYEQYF. The CDR3 coding sequence is TGTGCCAGCAGCAGCCGGGACGGCCCCTACGAGCAGTACTTC. The V call is TRBV25-1, the J call TRBJ2-7, with D possibly being TRBD1 or TRBD2 (5 bases each). Germline V gives CDR1 MGHDK, CDR2 SYGVNS. This CDR3 has 14 amino acids. The germline V and J ends were trimmed by 6 bases and 2 bases, with 14 bases remaining between them.

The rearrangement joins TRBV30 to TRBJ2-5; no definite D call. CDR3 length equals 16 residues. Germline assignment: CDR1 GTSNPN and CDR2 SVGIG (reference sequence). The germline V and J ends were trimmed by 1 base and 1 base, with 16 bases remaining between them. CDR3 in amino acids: CAWSDSPPGIQETQYF. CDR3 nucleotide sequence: TGTGCCTGGAGTGATTCTCCCCCTGGAATCCAAGAGACCCAGTACTTC.

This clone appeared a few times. The CDR3 spells CASSAPGTLAYEQYF. CDR3 in DNA: TGTGCCAGCAGCGCGCCCGGGACATTGGCCTACGAGCAGTACTTC. The J gene is TRBJ2-7, the V gene TRBV11-2, with a possible D match to TRBD1 (6 bases). The CDR3 has 15 residues. V lost 5 bases to trimming and J lost 2 bases, with 16 bases between them. The germline V gene has CDR1 SGHAT and CDR2 FQNNGV. Full variable domain (remainder filled in from reference TRBV11-2 and TRBJ2-7): EAGVAQSPRYKIIEKRQSVAFWCNPISGHATLYWYQQILGQGPKLLIQFQNNGVVDDSQLPKDRFSAERLKGVDSTLKIQPAKLEDSAVYLCASSAPGTLAYEQYFGPGTRLTVT.

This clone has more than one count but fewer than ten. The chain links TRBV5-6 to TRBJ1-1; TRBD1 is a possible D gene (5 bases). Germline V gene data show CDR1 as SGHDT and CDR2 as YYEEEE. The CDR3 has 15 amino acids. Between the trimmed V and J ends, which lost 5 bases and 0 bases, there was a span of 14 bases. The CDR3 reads CASSRNPGVNTEAFF. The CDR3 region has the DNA TGTGCCAGCAGTCGAAATCCGGGGGTGAACACTGAAGCTTTCTTT.

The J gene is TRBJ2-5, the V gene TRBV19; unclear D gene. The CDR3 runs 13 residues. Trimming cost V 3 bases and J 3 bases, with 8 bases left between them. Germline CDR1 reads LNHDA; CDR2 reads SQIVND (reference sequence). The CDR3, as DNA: TGTGCCAGTAGTATCCCCGGTAAAGAGACCCAGTACTTC. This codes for CASSIPGKETQYF.

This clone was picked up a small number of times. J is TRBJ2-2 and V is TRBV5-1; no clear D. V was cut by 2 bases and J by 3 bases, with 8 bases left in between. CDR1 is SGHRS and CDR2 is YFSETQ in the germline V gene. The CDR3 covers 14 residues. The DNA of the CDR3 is TGCGCCAGCAGCTTCTCCCGAGACACCGGGGAGCTGTTTTTT. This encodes CASSFSRDTGELFF.

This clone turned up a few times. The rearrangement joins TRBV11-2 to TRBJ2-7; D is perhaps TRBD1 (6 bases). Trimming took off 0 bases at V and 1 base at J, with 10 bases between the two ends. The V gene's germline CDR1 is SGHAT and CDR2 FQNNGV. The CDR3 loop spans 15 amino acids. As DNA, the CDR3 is TGTGCCAGCAGCTTAGATGGGACACCATCCTACGAGCAGTACTTC. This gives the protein CASSLDGTPSYEQYF.

Here the CDR3 reads CSVVTGGIGDTQYF. In DNA, the CDR3 is TGCAGCGTTGTTACAGGGGGAATAGGAGATACGCAGTATTTT. The rearrangement links TRBV29-1 to TRBJ2-3, with 8 positions matching TRBD1. The CDR3 is 14 residues long. The germline V gene has CDR1 SQVTM and CDR2 ANQGSEA. V lost 4 bases and J lost 5; bases outside the gene matches: 8.

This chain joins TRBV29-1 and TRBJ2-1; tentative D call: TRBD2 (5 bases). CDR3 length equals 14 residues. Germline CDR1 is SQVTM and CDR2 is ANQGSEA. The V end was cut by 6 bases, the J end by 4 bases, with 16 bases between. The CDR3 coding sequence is TGCAGCGTCGACGGACGGGCGGGTTACAATGAGCAGTTCTTC. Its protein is CSVDGRAGYNEQFF.

The CDR3 sequence: CASSVETGVYGYTF. CDR3 bases: TGTGCCAGCAGCGTTGAGACAGGGGTTTATGGCTACACCTTC. J is TRBJ1-2 and V is TRBV2, with 8 bases that match TRBD1. CDR1 is SNHLY and CDR2 is FYNNEI in the germline V gene. V lost 6 bases to trimming and J lost 5 bases; unmatched junction nucleotides: 8. The CDR3 length is 14 residues.

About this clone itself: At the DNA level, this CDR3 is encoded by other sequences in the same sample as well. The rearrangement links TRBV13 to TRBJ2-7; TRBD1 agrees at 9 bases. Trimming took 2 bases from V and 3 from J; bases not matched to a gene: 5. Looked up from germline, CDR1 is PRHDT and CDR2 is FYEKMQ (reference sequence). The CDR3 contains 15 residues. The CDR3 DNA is TGTGCCAGCAGCTTATCCTCGGGACAGGGCTACGAGCAGTACTTC. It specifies CASSLSSGQGYEQYF.

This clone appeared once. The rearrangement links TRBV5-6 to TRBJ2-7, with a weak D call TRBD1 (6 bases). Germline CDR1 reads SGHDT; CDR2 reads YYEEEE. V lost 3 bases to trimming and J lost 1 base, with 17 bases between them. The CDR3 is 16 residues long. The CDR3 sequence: CASSWSTLQGSYEQYF. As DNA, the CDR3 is TGTGCCAGCAGCTGGTCGACTTTACAGGGTTCCTACGAGCAGTACTTC.